The 26 T cell receptor beta chains listed next were all sequenced from one sample in a study of neurological immune-mediated disorders. MiXCR, run by TCRdb on the 5' RACE reads, gives a single entry per CDR3 protein. In the table there are 45,000 or so distinct CDR3 sequences, under 3.5% of which are singletons. The specimen was PBMCs. The receptors shown here come from a woman aged 45-65 years with multiple sclerosis.

There are many counts of this clonotype. The chain carries TRBV9 and TRBJ2-1; 10 positions match TRBD2. This CDR3 has 15 amino acids. Germline loops: CDR1 SGDLS, CDR2 YYNGEE. V lost 0 bases, J lost 7 bases, and 4 bases stayed unmatched. The CDR3 is CASSVDTSGENEQFF. The CDR3 nucleotides are TGTGCCAGCAGCGTAGACACTAGCGGGGAGAATGAGCAGTTCTTC.

This clonotype was detected ten times or more. The genes are TRBV5-1 and TRBJ2-2, with TRBD2 matching over 10 bases. CDR1 and CDR2 (germline): SGHRS, YFSETQ. Unmatched junction bases numbered 4, after V lost 0 bases and J lost 5 bases. The CDR3 runs to 16 residues. CDR3 amino acids: CASSLASGGETGELFF. The CDR3 DNA sequence: TGCGCCAGCAGCTTGGCTAGCGGGGGAGAAACCGGGGAGCTGTTTTTT.

This clonotype was found many times. The chain combines TRBV5-1 with TRBJ2-5; TRBD1 matches at 8 bases. Germline CDR1 and CDR2: SGHRS and YFSETQ. The V gene end was trimmed by 2 bases and the J gene end by 1 base; junction bases not matched to a gene: 1. This CDR3 region has 14 residues. The CDR3 here is CASSLQGVQETQYF. CDR3 DNA: TGCGCCAGCAGCTTACAGGGGGTCCAAGAGACCCAGTACTTC.

This clonotype was counted at least ten times. The CDR3 protein is CSAKPGGHNEQFF. CDR3 in DNA: TGCAGTGCTAAACCGGGGGGCCATAATGAGCAGTTCTTC. V gene TRBV20-1 combines with J gene TRBJ2-1, with TRBD2 as a possible D gene (7 bases). Germline CDR1 and CDR2: DFQATT and SNEGSKA (reference sequence). CDR3 length equals 13 residues. V was pared by 4 bases and J by 7 bases, with 14 bases between.

This clonotype was observed many times. CDR3 nucleotide sequence: TGTGCCAGCAGTGACGTTCAGGGGGCAGTCGGCTACACCTTC. This encodes CASSDVQGAVGYTF. The gene calls are TRBV6-1 and TRBJ1-2; TRBD1 matches 8 bases. CDR3 length: 14 amino acids. Germline trimming cut 3 bases from V and 8 bases from J; bases unmatched to any gene: 8. Germline lookup yields CDR1 MNHNS and CDR2 SASEGT.

This clonotype was counted between two and nine times. The chain is built from TRBV20-1 and TRBJ1-5; D is undetermined. CDR3 length: 14 residues. V lost 5 bases, J lost 0 bases, and 11 bases lay in between. Germline CDR1 and CDR2: DFQATT and SNEGSKA (reference sequence). The CDR3 DNA is TGCAGTGCTGCAGGAGATTATAGCAATCAGCCCCAGCATTTT. It codes for CSAAGDYSNQPQHF.

This clonotype was seen at least ten times. The chain recombines TRBV4-1 with TRBJ1-6; D remains ambiguous. The germline V gene has CDR1 MGHRA and CDR2 YSYEKL. V was clipped by 4 bases and J by 13 bases, with 23 bases between them. This CDR3 region has 16 residues. This CDR3 reads CASSPGPSGGMGPLHF. The CDR3 bases are TGCGCCAGCAGCCCAGGTCCCAGTGGAGGAATGGGTCCCCTCCACTTT.

This clonotype was observed a few times. The genes are TRBV18 and TRBJ2-7; D call uncertain. This CDR3 is built from 13 residues. Germline assignment: CDR1 KGHSH and CDR2 LQKENI. V was trimmed by 1 base and J by 0 bases, leaving 4 bases between them. CDR3 bases: TGTGCCAGCTCACCACAGAGCTCCTACGAGCAGTACGTC. Protein sequence: CASSPQSSYEQYV.

This clonotype was seen a handful of times. The chain combines TRBV29-1 with TRBJ2-3; TRBD2 matches 8 bases. After removal of 5 bases from V and 2 bases from J, the junction contained 6 bases not matched to a gene. The V gene's germline CDR1 is SQVTM and CDR2 ANQGSEA. The length of the CDR3 is 14 residues. Here the CDR3 reads CSVMGAGATDTQYF. In nucleotides, the CDR3 is TGCAGCGTTATGGGAGCGGGAGCCACAGATACGCAGTATTTT.

This clonotype was seen many times. The chain links TRBV21-1 to TRBJ1-5. TRBV21-1 is a pseudogene. The CDR3 consists of 16 residues. The CDR3 loop is CASSPYRVQGNQPQHF. Written as DNA, the CDR3 is TGTGCCAGCAGCCCCTATCGGGTTCAGGGCAATCAGCCCCAGCATTTT.

This clonotype was counted ten times or more. The chain links TRBV7-9 to TRBJ2-1, with D uncertain. Trimming shortened V by 5 bases and J by 5 bases, and 16 bases separated the two germline ends. The CDR3 runs 15 residues. CDR1 SEHNR and CDR2 FQNEAQ come from the germline V gene (reference sequence). For the CDR3, the DNA is TGTGCCAGCAGCCCAGCGTGGCCTGAGGACAATGAGCAGTTCTTC. The encoded protein is CASSPAWPEDNEQFF.

This clonotype was recorded many times. The rearrangement uses TRBV15 and TRBJ2-1; 8 bases fit TRBD1. V was pared by 4 bases and J by 4 bases, with 6 bases of the junction left unmatched. The CDR3 contains 15 residues. Germline V lookup: CDR1 LNHNV, CDR2 YYDKDF (reference sequence). The CDR3 sequence: CATSTGQGSYNEQFF. DNA for the CDR3: TGTGCCACCAGCACCGGACAGGGTTCATACAATGAGCAGTTCTTC.

This clonotype was detected many times. This chain uses TRBV24-1 with TRBJ2-2; 11 positions agree with TRBD2. Trimming took 3 bases from V and 1 from J; bases not matched to a gene: 3. In germline, CDR1 is KGHDR, CDR2 SFDVKD. The CDR3 is 17 amino acids. CDR3 DNA sequence: TGTGCCACCAGTGATACCGGACTAGCGGGGAACACCGGGGAGCTGTTTTTT. Its protein product is CATSDTGLAGNTGELFF.

This clonotype showed up many times. V is TRBV7-2 and J is TRBJ2-4, with TRBD2 as a possible D gene (5 bases). This CDR3 is built from 12 residues. From germline, CDR1 is SGHTA and CDR2 FQGNSA. V lost 5 bases and J lost 10, with 12 bases in between. The chain's CDR3 is CASSLNRGIQYF. The DNA for the CDR3 is TGTGCCAGCAGCCTCAATCGAGGGATTCAGTACTTC.

This clonotype was detected many times. The rearrangement joins TRBV5-1 to TRBJ2-1, with D possibly being TRBD2 (6 bases). This CDR3 has 16 amino acids. Germline values: CDR1 SGHRS, CDR2 YFSETQ. V gave up 0 bases and J gave up 5 bases, with 15 bases separating them. This CDR3 is CASSLGRGGVDNEQFF. The DNA of the CDR3 is TGCGCCAGCAGCTTGGGGCGGGGCGGGGTCGACAATGAGCAGTTCTTC.

Many counts were recorded for this clonotype. The genes are TRBV28 and TRBJ1-1; D call uncertain. Trimming took off 6 bases at V and 4 bases at J, with 12 bases between the two ends. This CDR3 has 13 residues. Germline V lookup: CDR1 MDHEN, CDR2 SYDVKM. This CDR3 is CASSEGRSTEAFF. DNA of the CDR3: TGTGCCAGCAGCGAAGGGAGGAGCACTGAAGCTTTCTTT.

This clonotype was recorded at least ten times. The chain's CDR3 is CASSFGLDGQGAWGNTIYF. CDR3 coding DNA: TGTGCCAGCAGCTTCGGGCTCGACGGACAGGGGGCATGGGGAAACACCATATATTTT. The chain employs TRBV11-2 and TRBJ1-3; 11 bases are a match to TRBD1. V shed 3 bases and J 4 bases; nucleotides not matched to a gene: 14. Germline V gives CDR1 SGHAT, CDR2 FQNNGV. CDR3 length: 19 amino acids.

This clonotype was recorded at least ten times. The V gene is TRBV12-3 or TRBV12-4, the J gene TRBJ2-3, with D possibly being TRBD2 (6 bases). V shed 6 bases and J shed 2 bases, with 12 bases lying between them. The CDR3 is 14 residues long. CDR3 residues: CASSLGDFTDTQYF. In nucleotides, the CDR3 is TGTGCCAGCAGCCTTGGGGACTTCACAGATACGCAGTATTTT.

Comment on this clonotype: One base away lies a much larger clone, so this may be a sequencing read error. This chain connects TRBV3-1 to TRBJ2-1; D is unresolved. The CDR3 loop spans 11 amino acids. CDR1 is LGHDT and CDR2 is YNNKEL in the germline V gene (reference sequence). The CDR3 is CDSSQESEQFF. The CDR3, as DNA: TGTGACAGCAGCCAAGAAAGCGAGCAGTTCTTC.

This clonotype has ten or more counts. The V gene is TRBV3-1, the J gene TRBJ1-6; 7 bases line up with TRBD1. J was trimmed by 7 bases and V by 3 bases; bases with no gene match: 9. Per germline, CDR1 LGHDT and CDR2 YNNKEL (reference sequence). This CDR3 comprises 16 residues. CDR3 sequence: CASSQGGGLQNSPLHF. CDR3 in DNA: TGTGCCAGCAGCCAGGGAGGGGGCCTTCAGAATTCACCCCTCCACTTT. The whole variable domain, filled in from reference TRBV3-1 and TRBJ1-6, reads DTAVSQTPKYLVTQMGNDKSIKCEQNLGHDTMYWYKQDSKKFLKIMFSYNNKELIINETVPNRFSPKSPDKAHLNLHINSLELGDSAVYFCASSQGGGLQNSPLHFGNGTRLTVT.

This clonotype was observed at least ten times. This chain joins TRBV10-3 and TRBJ1-4, with 9 bases aligning to TRBD1. The CDR3 is made up of 15 amino acids. V shed 3 bases and J 4 bases; nucleotides not matched to a gene: 3. From germline, CDR1 is ENHRY and CDR2 SYGVKD. The CDR3 region is CAISEGTGINEKLFF. As DNA, the CDR3 is TGTGCCATCAGTGAAGGGACAGGGATTAATGAAAAACTGTTTTTT.

Many counts were recorded for this clonotype. The chain is built from TRBV6-1 and TRBJ1-5; D uncertain. Germline assignment: CDR1 MNHNS and CDR2 SASEGT. The V and J ends lost 5 bases and 3 bases respectively, with 11 bases between them. The CDR3 is made up of 14 amino acids. CDR3 region: CASSSDGSNQPQHF. The CDR3 DNA reads TGTGCCAGCAGTTCGGACGGATCCAATCAGCCCCAGCATTTT.

Many counts were recorded for this clonotype. This chain connects TRBV12-3 or TRBV12-4 to TRBJ2-7; 10 nucleotides align to TRBD1. The CDR3 has 17 amino acids. The junction had 12 bases not matched to a gene; V was cut back by 1 base and J by 6 bases. For the CDR3, the DNA is TGTGCCAGCAGTTTAGAATTATCGGGACAGGGGTTTGGCGAGCAGTACTTC. It yields the protein CASSLELSGQGFGEQYF.

This clonotype was detected ten times or more. The rearrangement links TRBV5-1 to TRBJ1-5; tentatively, D is TRBD1 (5 bases). V lost 0 bases, J lost 6 bases, and 13 bases lay in between. The CDR3 is 15 amino acids. Germline CDR1 is SGHRS and CDR2 is YFSETQ. CDR3 sequence reads: CASSLDLGRGQPQHF. In DNA form, the CDR3 reads TGCGCCAGCAGCTTGGATCTTGGAAGGGGTCAGCCCCAGCATTTT.

This clonotype was observed at least ten times. The rearrangement uses TRBV28 and TRBJ1-5, with 8 bases that match TRBD1. V lost 3 bases, J lost 10 bases, and 8 bases stayed unmatched. CDR1 is MDHEN, CDR2 SYDVKM, per germline. This CDR3 region has 14 residues. The CDR3 is CASSLGQATGPQHF. The CDR3 nucleotides are TGTGCCAGCAGTTTGGGACAGGCCACGGGACCCCAGCATTTT.

This clonotype was seen repeatedly, ten times or more. This chain links TRBV20-1 with TRBJ1-1; D is unresolved. The CDR3 contains 13 residues. The V and J ends lost 3 bases and 1 base respectively, with 9 bases between them. CDR1 is DFQATT and CDR2 is SNEGSKA in the germline V gene (reference sequence). Written as DNA, the CDR3 is TGCAGTGCTAGGTATACCTCGAACACTGAAGCTTTCTTT. It codes for CSARYTSNTEAFF.